The present T cell receptor beta chain was sequenced within a study of blood T cell repertoires in COVID-19. Looking at the study overall: The samples span acute and convalescent COVID-19 from the United States, Italy and Spain. In each case, the material was cDNA or gDNA derived from T cells, B-cell-depleted T cells, or PBMCs.

Only in-frame clones appear in the TCRdb table, and some are missing; sequencing was by immunoSEQ multiplex PCR. The table lists some 270,000 clones, approximately 92% of them singletons, with approximately 4.6% in the top ten. V dropped 3 bases and J dropped 5 bases, with 13 bases sitting between them. Germline V gene data show CDR1 as GTSNPN and CDR2 as SVGIG (reference sequence). The CDR3 has 13 residues. Sequencing used peripheral blood. The V gene is TRBV30, the J gene TRBJ1-2; no firm D call. The TCR originated in a woman between 35 and 50 years old who had recovered from COVID-19. The CDR3 bases are TGTGCCTGGAGCTTTACGGAGGAGTATGGCTACACCTTC. This translates into CAWSFTEEYGYTF.